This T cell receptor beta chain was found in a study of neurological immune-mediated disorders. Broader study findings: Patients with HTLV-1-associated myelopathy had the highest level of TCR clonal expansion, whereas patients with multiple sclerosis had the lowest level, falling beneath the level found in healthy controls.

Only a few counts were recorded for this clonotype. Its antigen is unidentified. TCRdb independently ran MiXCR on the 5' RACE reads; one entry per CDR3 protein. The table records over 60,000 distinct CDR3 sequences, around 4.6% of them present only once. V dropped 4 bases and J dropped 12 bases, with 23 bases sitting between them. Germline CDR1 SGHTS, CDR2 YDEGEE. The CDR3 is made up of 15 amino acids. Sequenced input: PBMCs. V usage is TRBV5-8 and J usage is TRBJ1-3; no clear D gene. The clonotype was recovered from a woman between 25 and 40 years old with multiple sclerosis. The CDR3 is CASSPDGYSGKNIYF. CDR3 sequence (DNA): TGTGCCAGCAGCCCGGACGGCTACTCTGGAAAAAACATATATTTT.